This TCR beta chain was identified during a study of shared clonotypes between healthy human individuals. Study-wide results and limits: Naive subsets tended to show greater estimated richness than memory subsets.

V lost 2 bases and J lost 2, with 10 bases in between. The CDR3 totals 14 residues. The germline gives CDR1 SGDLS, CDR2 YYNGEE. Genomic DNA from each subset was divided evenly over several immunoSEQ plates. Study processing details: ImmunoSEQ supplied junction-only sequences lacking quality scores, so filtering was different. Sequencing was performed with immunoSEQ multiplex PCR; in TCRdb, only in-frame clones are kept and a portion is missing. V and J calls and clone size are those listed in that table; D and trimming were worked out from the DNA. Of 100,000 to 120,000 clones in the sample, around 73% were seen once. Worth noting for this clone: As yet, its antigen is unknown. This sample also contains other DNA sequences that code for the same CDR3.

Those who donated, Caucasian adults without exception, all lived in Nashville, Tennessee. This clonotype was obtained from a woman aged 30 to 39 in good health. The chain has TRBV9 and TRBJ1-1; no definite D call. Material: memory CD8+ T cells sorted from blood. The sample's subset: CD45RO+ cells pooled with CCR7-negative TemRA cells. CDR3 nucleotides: TGTGCCAGCAGCGTGTCATGGGGAAACACTGAAGCTTTCTTT. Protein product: CASSVSWGNTEAFF.